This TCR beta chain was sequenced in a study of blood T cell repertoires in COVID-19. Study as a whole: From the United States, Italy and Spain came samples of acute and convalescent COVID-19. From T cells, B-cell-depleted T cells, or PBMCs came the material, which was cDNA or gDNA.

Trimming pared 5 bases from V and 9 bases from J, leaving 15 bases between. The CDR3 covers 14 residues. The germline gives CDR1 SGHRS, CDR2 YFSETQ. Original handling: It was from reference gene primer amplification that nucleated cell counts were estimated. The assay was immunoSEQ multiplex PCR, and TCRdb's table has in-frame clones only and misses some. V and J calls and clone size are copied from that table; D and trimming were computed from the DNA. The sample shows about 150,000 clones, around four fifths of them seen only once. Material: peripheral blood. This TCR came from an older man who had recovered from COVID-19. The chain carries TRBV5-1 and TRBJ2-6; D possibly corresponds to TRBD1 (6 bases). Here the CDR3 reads CASRAGTQINVLTF. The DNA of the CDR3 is TGCGCCAGCAGGGCCGGGACACAGATCAACGTCCTGACTTTC.